Following are 14 T cell receptor beta chains from one sample sequenced in a study of sequential checkpoint blockade in melanoma. The sample's treatment: randomized to nivolumab then ipilimumab (arm A) or the reverse (arm B). Libraries were prepared by immunoSEQ multiplex PCR; TCRdb keeps only in-frame clonotypes and omits some of them. The repertoire holds approximately 28,000 clones, with approximately 86% as singletons. Sequencing used CD8+ T cells sorted from blood (inferred from file names), obtained from a patient given nivolumab and ipilimumab in sequence. These receptors originate from a human donor with melanoma.

This chain uses TRBV12-5 with TRBJ1-6; D perhaps matches TRBD1 (6 bases). Germline values: CDR1 LGHNT, CDR2 FRNRAP. The CDR3 loop spans 15 amino acids. Trimming pared 7 bases from V and 0 bases from J, leaving 10 bases between. The CDR3: CASATGSSYNSPLHF. CDR3 DNA sequence: TGTGCTAGTGCCACAGGGAGCTCCTATAATTCACCCCTCCACTTT.

The chain carries TRBV27 and TRBJ2-2; 9 bases are shared with TRBD1. Germline loops: CDR1 MNHEY, CDR2 SMNVEV (reference sequence). The V segment lost 10 bases and the J segment 6 bases; nucleotides outside the gene matches: 9. CDR3 length equals 14 residues. The CDR3 coding sequence is TGTGCCATCAAGGACAGGGGAGGGTCCGGGGAGCTGTTTTTT. Its protein is CAIKDRGGSGELFF.

In its sample, this clone was seen once. The chain uses TRBV4-3 and TRBJ2-6; possible D gene TRBD1, 5 bases. The V and J ends lost 7 bases and 2 bases respectively, with 9 bases between them. The CDR3 is 14 amino acids. The V gene's germline CDR1 is LGHNA and CDR2 YSLEER. CDR3 protein: CASTGNPGANVLTF. CDR3 nucleotide sequence: TGCGCCAGCACAGGGAACCCTGGGGCCAACGTCCTGACTTTC.

J is TRBJ2-5 and V is TRBV6-6; 11 bases fit TRBD2. V lost 7 bases to trimming and J lost 2 bases; unmatched junction nucleotides: 9. The CDR3 loop spans 16 amino acids. Looked up from germline, CDR1 is MNHNY and CDR2 is SVGAGI (reference sequence). The CDR3 is CASTKGTSGFQETQYF. CDR3 in DNA: TGTGCCAGCACCAAGGGGACTAGCGGTTTTCAAGAGACCCAGTACTTC.

The chain joins TRBV2 to TRBJ2-1; 7 nucleotides line up with TRBD2. Germline V gives CDR1 SNHLY, CDR2 FYNNEI. The CDR3 extends over 14 amino acids. V shed 7 bases and J 0 bases; nucleotides not matched to a gene: 3. The CDR3, as DNA: TGTGCCAGCAACGGACTAGTCTCCTACAATGAGCAGTTCTTC. Its translation is CASNGLVSYNEQFF.

V usage is TRBV5-6 and J usage is TRBJ2-7; TRBD1 might be the D (5 bases). The CDR3 extends over 15 amino acids. The germline V gene encodes CDR1 SGHDT and CDR2 YYEEEE. Trimming took 2 bases from V and 0 from J, leaving 12 bases between them. The DNA of the CDR3 is TGTGCCAGCAGCTTAGGGAACAGGATCTCCTACGAGCAGTACTTC. Amino acids: CASSLGNRISYEQYF.

This rearrangement joins TRBV23-1 to TRBJ1-5, with D perhaps TRBD1 (5 bases). TRBV23-1 belongs to the ORF category, with a function that is uncertain. This CDR3 comprises 18 residues. The germline V and J ends were trimmed by 0 bases and 4 bases, with 19 bases remaining between them. The CDR3 DNA is TGCGCCAGCAGTCAATCCCGTCAGGGCGGGGGGTCTAATCAGCCCCAGCATTTT. Encoded protein: CASSQSRQGGGSNQPQHF.

CDR3 DNA: TGTGCCAGCAGCTCGGGTCAGCCCCAGCATTTT. This encodes CASSSGQPQHF. The chain joins TRBV7-8 to TRBJ1-5, with D hard to call. Looked up from germline, CDR1 is SGHVS and CDR2 is FQNEAQ. The V and J ends lost 4 bases and 6 bases respectively, with 4 bases between them. CDR3 size: 11 residues.

The CDR3 DNA sequence: TGTGCCAGCAGCTCCCACAGGGGGCGCGGGAATGAGCAGTTCTTC. Its translation: CASSSHRGRGNEQFF. The chain couples TRBV11-2 to TRBJ2-1, with 9 bases that match TRBD1. The CDR3 is 15 residues long. The ends lost 4 bases at V and 7 bases at J; junction bases unmatched: 8. Germline loops: CDR1 SGHAT, CDR2 FQNNGV. Full variable domain (missing parts from reference TRBV11-2 and TRBJ2-1): EAGVAQSPRYKIIEKRQSVAFWCNPISGHATLYWYQQILGQGPKLLIQFQNNGVVDDSQLPKDRFSAERLKGVDSTLKIQPAKLEDSAVYLCASSSHRGRGNEQFFGPGTRLTVL.

This clone has more than one count but fewer than ten. The chain recombines TRBV12-5 with TRBJ1-2, with 7 bases fitting TRBD1. The CDR3 is 15 amino acids. Germline V gene sequence: CDR1 LGHNT, CDR2 FRNRAP. V shed 1 base and J 4 bases; nucleotides not matched to a gene: 6. CDR3 sequence: CASGLETGAPYGYTF. CDR3 bases: TGTGCTAGTGGTTTGGAAACAGGGGCGCCCTATGGCTACACCTTC.

This chain connects TRBV9 to TRBJ2-2; no clear D. The CDR3 loop spans 15 amino acids. Germline V lookup: CDR1 SGDLS, CDR2 YYNGEE. The V end lost 3 bases, the J end lost 0 bases, and 9 bases lay between the germline ends. The CDR3 DNA follows: TGTGCCAGCAGCGAGATTTTAGCGAACACCGGGGAGCTGTTTTTT. It encodes CASSEILANTGELFF.

About this clone itself: At one of its ends the junction is not consistent with the germline gene, which may arise from a read error. The gene calls are TRBV19 and TRBJ2-1; a possible D gene is TRBD2 (5 bases). The germline V gene has CDR1 LNHDA and CDR2 SQIVND (reference sequence). The CDR3 runs to 11 residues. CDR3 nucleotides: TGTGCCAGTAGTATAGGAAATAGCGCGGTCTTC. Translation gives CASSIGNSAVF.

The rearrangement links TRBV6-4 to TRBJ1-1; D may be TRBD1 (5 bases). V was pared by 3 bases and J by 1 base, with 9 bases between. Germline CDR1 MRHNA, CDR2 SNTAGT. The CDR3 covers 14 residues. The DNA for the CDR3 is TGTGCCAGCAGTGAGAGGCAGGGGAACACTGAAGCTTTCTTT. This sequence encodes CASSERQGNTEAFF.

The chain carries TRBV19 and TRBJ1-1; D perhaps matches TRBD1 (6 bases). Trimming cost V 3 bases and J 4 bases, with 15 bases left between them. The CDR3 contains 15 residues. Germline V gene sequence: CDR1 LNHDA, CDR2 SQIVND (reference sequence). This CDR3 is CASSIWGLGPTEAFF. The CDR3 coding sequence is TGTGCCAGTAGTATCTGGGGGCTGGGCCCCACTGAAGCTTTCTTT.